This is a list of T cell receptor beta chains from one sample in a study of CD8+ T cells in alopecia areata. TCRdb's copy holds only in-frame clones and misses some; the assay was immunoSEQ multiplex PCR. The sample lists over 150,000 clones; just over 55% were seen once. Sequencing used CD8+ T cells sorted from blood. These receptors originate from a human donor in good health. CDR3s include the opening cysteine and the closing phenylalanine or tryptophan. Each record gives: J gene, V gene, D gene, clone size, CDR3 protein, CDR3 DNA. The D gene is left open where the match is weak. Size values are once, few and many counts, or a class for expanded clones, and some rows have none.

>TRBJ2-3|TRBV4-1|TRBD1|-
CASSQADRVVGTDTQYF
TGCGCCAGCAGCCAAGCCGACAGGGTGGTTGGCACAGATACGCAGTATTTT
>TRBJ2-2|TRBV7-3|-|few
CASSLGTNRNTGELFF
TGTGCCAGCAGCTTAGGGACAAACAGAAACACCGGGGAGCTGTTTTTT
>TRBJ1-2|TRBV9|-|once
CASSVQGSNYGYTF
TGTGCCAGCAGCGTGCAGGGCTCTAACTATGGCTACACCTTC
>TRBJ1-2|TRBV11-1|-|-
CASTGGRNRAYGYTF
TGTGCCAGCACCGGAGGGCGGAACAGGGCCTATGGCTACACCTTC
>TRBJ2-7|TRBV7-8|-|-
CASSPGASRGLAYEQYF
TGTGCCAGCAGCCCCGGGGCGAGTCGGGGTTTGGCGTACGAGCAGTACTTC
>TRBJ1-2|TRBV29-1|TRBD1|-
CSVEGTGRGGYTF
TGCAGCGTTGAAGGGACAGGGCGAGGTGGCTACACCTTC
>TRBJ2-7|TRBV15|TRBD1|-
CATSREAGTGSHEQYF
TGTGCCACCAGCAGAGAAGCCGGGACAGGGTCCCACGAGCAGTACTTC
>TRBJ2-1|TRBV30|-|-
CAWSASSYNEQFF
TGTGCCTGGAGCGCTAGCTCCTACAATGAGCAGTTCTTC
>TRBJ1-1|TRBV7-9|TRBD1|-
CASSPPGQGAEAFF
TGTGCCAGCAGCCCTCCGGGACAGGGCGCTGAAGCTTTCTTT
>TRBJ2-1|TRBV5-1|TRBD2|-
CASSLVSGGYNEQFF
TGCGCCAGCAGCTTGGTTAGCGGGGGCTACAATGAGCAGTTCTTC
>TRBJ1-4|TRBV10-2|-|few
CASSEEGEKLFF
TGCGCCAGCAGTGAGGAGGGCGAAAAACTGTTTTTT
>TRBJ1-3|TRBV4-1|TRBD1|few
CASSQWTGSGNTIYF
TGCGCCAGCAGCCAGTGGACAGGCTCTGGAAACACCATATATTTT
>TRBJ2-1|TRBV2|-|-
CASGGASYNEQFF
TGTGCCAGCGGGGGGGCGTCCTACAATGAGCAGTTCTTC
>TRBJ2-1|TRBV7-9|-|-
CASSPRGATFNEQFF
TGTGCCAGCAGCCCCCGAGGGGCCACGTTCAATGAGCAGTTCTTC
>TRBJ2-1|TRBV11-1|-|-
CASSLAGADEQFF
TGTGCCAGCAGCTTAGCCGGGGCGGATGAGCAGTTCTTC
>TRBJ1-1|TRBV29-1|-|-
CSVTPDARENTEAFF
TGCAGCGTTACCCCCGACGCCAGGGAAAACACTGAAGCTTTCTTT
>TRBJ1-1|TRBV7-6|-|-
CASSPLAMATEAFF
TGTGCCAGCAGCCCCCTGGCGATGGCCACTGAAGCTTTCTTT
>TRBJ1-6|TRBV2|-|-
CASGERGDSPLHF
TGTGCCAGTGGAGAGCGGGGAGATTCACCCCTCCACTTT
>TRBJ1-2|TRBV9|-|-
CASSVSRGEEFGYTF
TGTGCCAGCAGCGTCTCCCGGGGAGAGGAATTTGGCTACACCTTC
>TRBJ2-7|TRBV19|-|-
CATYFRQPYF
TGTGCCACCTATTTCCGGCAGCCGTACTTC
>TRBJ1-4|TRBV19|-|-
CASSMGAGPRF
TGTGCCAGTAGTATGGGGGCAGGTCCAAGATTT
>TRBJ2-5|TRBV9|TRBD2|-
CASSPWTSGQETQYF
TGTGCCAGCAGCCCCTGGACTAGCGGCCAAGAGACCCAGTACTTC
>TRBJ2-7|TRBV25-1|TRBD1|once
CASSGPGQRFSYEQYF
TGTGCCAGCAGCGGACCGGGACAGAGGTTCTCCTACGAGCAGTACTTC
>TRBJ2-5|TRBV10-3|-|-
CAISESTAVIQETQYF
TGTGCCATCAGTGAATCGACAGCCGTCATCCAAGAGACCCAGTACTTC
>TRBJ2-7|TRBV7-2|-|-
CASSLSSDGYSYEQYF
TGTGCCAGCAGCCTTTCTTCGGACGGCTATTCCTACGAGCAGTACTTC
>TRBJ2-3|TRBV29-1|TRBD2|-
CSVGAGLAGTDTQYF
TGCAGCGTGGGGGCCGGACTAGCGGGGACAGATACGCAGTATTTT
>TRBJ1-1|TRBV19|-|few
CASSMGASNTEAFF
TGTGCCAGTAGTATGGGGGCTTCGAACACTGAAGCTTTCTTT
>TRBJ2-6|TRBV9|TRBD1|-
CASSAGTGYLIAGANVLTF
TGTGCCAGCAGCGCCGGGACAGGCTACCTAATCGCTGGGGCCAACGTCCTGACTTTC
>TRBJ2-1|TRBV27|-|-
CASSFWVGNEQFF
TGTGCCAGCAGTTTCTGGGTTGGGAATGAGCAGTTCTTC
>TRBJ2-3|TRBV4-2|TRBD2|few
CASSQISGGTDTQYF
TGTGCCAGCAGCCAAATTAGCGGGGGCACAGATACGCAGTATTTT
>TRBJ1-6|TRBV23-1|-|few
CASSHIQEGVTGSPLHF
TGCGCCAGCAGTCATATCCAAGAGGGAGTGACGGGATCACCCCTCCACTTT
>TRBJ1-1|TRBV29-1|-|once
CSVELNTEAFF
TGCAGCGTTGAACTGAACACTGAAGCTTTCTTT
>TRBJ2-1|TRBV11-2|-|few
CASSHNEQFF
TGTGCCAGCAGCCACAATGAGCAGTTCTTC
>TRBJ2-7|TRBV5-4|-|-
CASSLAGLEHEQYF
TGTGCCAGCAGCTTGGCGGGCCTCGAGCACGAGCAGTACTTC
>TRBJ2-1|TRBV30|TRBD2|few
CAVLAGGYYNEQFF
TGTGCCGTCCTAGCGGGGGGTTATTACAATGAGCAGTTCTTC
>TRBJ2-7|TRBV4-1|-|few
CASSQEVGAHYEQYF
TGCGCCAGCAGCCAAGAAGTTGGGGCGCATTACGAGCAGTACTTC
>TRBJ1-1|TRBV25-1|-|once
CASSARERVGTEAFF
TGTGCCAGCAGTGCCAGGGAGAGGGTAGGCACTGAAGCTTTCTTT
>TRBJ1-1|TRBV30|-|-
CAWSAPGGNPEAFF
TGTGCCTGGAGTGCCCCAGGAGGCAATCCTGAAGCTTTCTTT
>TRBJ2-7|TRBV5-6|TRBD1|-
CASTDLGQGYEQYF
TGTGCCAGCACCGACCTGGGACAGGGTTACGAGCAGTACTTC
>TRBJ2-2|TRBV9|TRBD2|few
CASSVAAGGTGELFF
TGTGCCAGCAGCGTAGCTGCGGGAGGGACCGGGGAGCTGTTTTTT
>TRBJ2-3|TRBV5-6|TRBD2|-
CASSSGLAPDTQYF
TGTGCCAGCAGCTCGGGACTAGCCCCGGATACGCAGTATTTT
>TRBJ2-3|TRBV18|-|few
CASSPPAETDTQYF
TGTGCCAGCTCACCCCCCGCCGAGACAGATACGCAGTATTTT
>TRBJ2-7|TRBV4-1|TRBD2|-
CASSQVAAGPEQYF
TGCGCCAGCAGCCAAGTCGCAGCGGGGCCCGAGCAGTACTTC
>TRBJ1-5|TRBV12-5|-|few
CASGLGQPQHF
TGTGCTAGTGGTTTGGGTCAGCCCCAGCATTTT
>TRBJ2-7|TRBV6-1|-|-
CASSEYAGNHEQYF
TGTGCCAGCAGTGAATATGCAGGGAACCACGAGCAGTACTTC
>TRBJ1-2|TRBV4-2|-|-
CASSQDGVSRNYGYTF
TGTGCCAGCAGCCAAGATGGGGTATCCAGAAACTATGGCTACACCTTC
>TRBJ2-6|TRBV9|TRBD1|-
CASSAQGMQGVISGANVLTF
TGTGCCAGCAGCGCCCAGGGTATGCAGGGGGTAATCTCTGGGGCCAACGTCCTGACTTTC
>TRBJ1-6|TRBV23-1|-|few
CASSQSAGRTLHF
TGCGCCAGCAGTCAATCTGCGGGTCGGACCCTCCACTTT
>TRBJ2-1|TRBV7-2|-|few
CASSSIAGANNEQFF
TGTGCCAGCAGCTCGATCGCGGGGGCCAACAATGAGCAGTTCTTC
>TRBJ2-7|TRBV6-5|-|-
CASSNPGTNYEQYF
TGTGCCAGCAGCAACCCCGGGACGAACTACGAGCAGTACTTC
>TRBJ1-2|TRBV29-1|TRBD1|-
CSVKMTGRLDYGYTF
TGCAGCGTCAAGATGACAGGGCGCCTTGACTATGGCTACACCTTC
>TRBJ2-3|TRBV13|TRBD2|-
CASSPRDSGGQGDTQYF
TGTGCCAGCAGCCCCCGGGATAGCGGGGGGCAGGGTGATACGCAGTATTTT